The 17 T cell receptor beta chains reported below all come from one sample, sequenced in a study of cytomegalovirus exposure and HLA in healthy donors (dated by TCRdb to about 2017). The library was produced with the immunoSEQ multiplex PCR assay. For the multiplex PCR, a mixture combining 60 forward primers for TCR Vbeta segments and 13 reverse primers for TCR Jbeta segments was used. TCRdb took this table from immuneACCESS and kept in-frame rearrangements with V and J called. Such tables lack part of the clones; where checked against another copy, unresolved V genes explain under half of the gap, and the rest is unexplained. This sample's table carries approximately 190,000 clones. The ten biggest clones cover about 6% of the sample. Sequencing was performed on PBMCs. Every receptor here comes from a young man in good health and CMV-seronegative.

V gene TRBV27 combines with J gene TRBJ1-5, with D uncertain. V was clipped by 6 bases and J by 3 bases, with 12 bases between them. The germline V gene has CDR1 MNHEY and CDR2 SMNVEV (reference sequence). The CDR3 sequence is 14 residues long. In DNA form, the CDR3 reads TGTGCCAGCAGCCTCGAGGGTACCAATCAGCCCCAGCATTTT. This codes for CASSLEGTNQPQHF.

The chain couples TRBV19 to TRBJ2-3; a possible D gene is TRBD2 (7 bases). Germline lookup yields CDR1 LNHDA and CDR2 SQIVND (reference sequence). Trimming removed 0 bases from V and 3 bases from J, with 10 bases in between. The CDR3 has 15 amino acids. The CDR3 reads CASSIERGGTDTQYF. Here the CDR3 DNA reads TGTGCCAGTAGTATAGAAAGGGGGGGGACAGATACGCAGTATTTT.

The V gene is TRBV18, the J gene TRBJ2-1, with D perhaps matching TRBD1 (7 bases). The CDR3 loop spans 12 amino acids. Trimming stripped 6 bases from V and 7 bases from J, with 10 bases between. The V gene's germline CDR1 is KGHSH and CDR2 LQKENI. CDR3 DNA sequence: TGTGCCAGCTCCCCAGGGGGGAATGAGCAGTTCTTC. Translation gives CASSPGGNEQFF.

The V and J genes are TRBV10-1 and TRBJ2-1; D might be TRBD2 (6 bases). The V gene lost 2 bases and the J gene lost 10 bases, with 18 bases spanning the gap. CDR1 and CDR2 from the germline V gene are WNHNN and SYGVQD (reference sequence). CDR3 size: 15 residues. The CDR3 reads CASSERGAGIHEQFF. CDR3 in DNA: TGCGCCAGCAGTGAGAGAGGAGCGGGTATTCACGAGCAGTTCTTC.

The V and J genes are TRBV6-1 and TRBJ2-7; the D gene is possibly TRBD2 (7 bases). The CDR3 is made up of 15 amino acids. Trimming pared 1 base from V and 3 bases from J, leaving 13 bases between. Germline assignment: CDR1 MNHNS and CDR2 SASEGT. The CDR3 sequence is CASSEVGGGGYEQYF. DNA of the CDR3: TGTGCCAGCAGTGAAGTGGGAGGGGGAGGCTACGAGCAGTACTTC.

CDR3 bases: TGTGCCAGTAGGGGGACAGGGAGTCCACCCCTCCACTTT. This sequence encodes CASRGTGSPPLHF. The chain joins TRBV19 to TRBJ1-6, with TRBD1 matching 9 bases. This CDR3 has 13 amino acids. Germline V gene data show CDR1 as LNHDA and CDR2 as SQIVND (reference sequence). The ends lost 6 bases at V and 11 bases at J; junction bases unmatched: 5. Together with reference TRBV19 and TRBJ1-6, the CDR3 gives the full variable domain: DGGITQSPKYLFRKEGQNVTLSCEQNLNHDAMYWYRQDPGQGLRLIYYSQIVNDFQKGDIAEGYSVSREKKESFPLTVTSAQKNPTAFYLCASRGTGSPPLHFGNGTRLTVT.

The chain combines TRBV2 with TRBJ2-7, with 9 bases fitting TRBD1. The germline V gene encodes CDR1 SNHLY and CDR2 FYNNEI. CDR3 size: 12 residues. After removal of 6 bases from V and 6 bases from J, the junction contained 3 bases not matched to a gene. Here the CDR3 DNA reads TGTGCCAGCAGGACAGGGGGACTCGAGCAGTACTTC. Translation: CASRTGGLEQYF.

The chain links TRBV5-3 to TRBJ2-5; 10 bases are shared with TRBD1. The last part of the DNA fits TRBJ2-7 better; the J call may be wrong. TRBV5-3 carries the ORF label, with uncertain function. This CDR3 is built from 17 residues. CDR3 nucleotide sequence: TGTGCCAGAAGCAAAAATCCCGGGACAGGGGTTGACCACGAGCAGTACTTC. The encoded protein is CARSKNPGTGVDHEQYF.

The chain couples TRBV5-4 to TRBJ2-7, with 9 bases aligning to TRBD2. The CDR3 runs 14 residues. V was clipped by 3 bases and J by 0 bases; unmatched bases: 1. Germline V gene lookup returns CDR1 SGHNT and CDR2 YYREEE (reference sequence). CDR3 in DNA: TGTGCCAGCAGCTCGCGGGAGGGCTCCTACGAGCAGTACTTC. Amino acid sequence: CASSSREGSYEQYF.

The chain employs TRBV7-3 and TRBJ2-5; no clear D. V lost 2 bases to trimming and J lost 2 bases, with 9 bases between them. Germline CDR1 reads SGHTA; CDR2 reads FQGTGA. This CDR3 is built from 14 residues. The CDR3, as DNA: TGTGCCAGCAGCTTAGGTAGCATACAAGAGACCCAGTACTTC. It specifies CASSLGSIQETQYF.

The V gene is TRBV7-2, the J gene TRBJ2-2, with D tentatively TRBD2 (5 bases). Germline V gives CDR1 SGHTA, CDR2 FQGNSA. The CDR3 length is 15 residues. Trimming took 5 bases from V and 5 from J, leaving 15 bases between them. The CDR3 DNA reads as TGTGCCAGCAGCCCCACTAGTAGATGGACCGGGGAGCTGTTTTTT. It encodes CASSPTSRWTGELFF.

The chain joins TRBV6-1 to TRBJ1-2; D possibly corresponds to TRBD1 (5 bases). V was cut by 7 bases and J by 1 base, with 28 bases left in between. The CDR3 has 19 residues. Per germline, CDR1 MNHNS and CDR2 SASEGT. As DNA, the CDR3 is TGTGCCAGCATTGAGGCCCCACCGACAGACACAGCTTTTAACTATGGCTACACCTTC. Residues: CASIEAPPTDTAFNYGYTF.

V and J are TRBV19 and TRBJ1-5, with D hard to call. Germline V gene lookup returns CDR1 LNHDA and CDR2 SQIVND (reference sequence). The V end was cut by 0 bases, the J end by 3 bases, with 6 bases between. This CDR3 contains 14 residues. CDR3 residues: CASSIEFFNQPQHF. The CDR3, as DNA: TGTGCCAGTAGTATAGAGTTCTTCAATCAGCCCCAGCATTTT.

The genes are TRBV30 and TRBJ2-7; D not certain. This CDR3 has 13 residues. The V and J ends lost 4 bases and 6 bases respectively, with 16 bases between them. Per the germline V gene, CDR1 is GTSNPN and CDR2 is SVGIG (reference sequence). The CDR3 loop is CAWTPTEWAEQYF. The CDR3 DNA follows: TGTGCCTGGACCCCTACCGAGTGGGCCGAGCAGTACTTC. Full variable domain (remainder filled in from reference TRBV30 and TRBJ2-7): SQTIHQWPATLVQPVGSPLSLECTVEGTSNPNLYWYRQAAGRGLQLLFYSVGIGQISSEVPQNLSASRPQDRQFILSSKKLLLSDSGFYLCAWTPTEWAEQYFGPGTRLTVT.

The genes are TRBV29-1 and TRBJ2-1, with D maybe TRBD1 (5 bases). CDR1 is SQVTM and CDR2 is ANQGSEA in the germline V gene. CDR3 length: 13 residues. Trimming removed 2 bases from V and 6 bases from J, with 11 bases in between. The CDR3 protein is CSVESGHSNEQFF. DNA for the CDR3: TGCAGCGTTGAATCTGGACACAGCAATGAGCAGTTCTTC.

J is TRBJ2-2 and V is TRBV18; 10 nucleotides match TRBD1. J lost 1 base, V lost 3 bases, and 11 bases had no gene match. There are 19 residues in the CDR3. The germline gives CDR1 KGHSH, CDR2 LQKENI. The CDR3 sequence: CASSPRPRTGGVNTGELFF. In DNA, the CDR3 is TGTGCCAGCTCACCTAGGCCTCGGACAGGGGGAGTGAACACCGGGGAGCTGTTTTTT.

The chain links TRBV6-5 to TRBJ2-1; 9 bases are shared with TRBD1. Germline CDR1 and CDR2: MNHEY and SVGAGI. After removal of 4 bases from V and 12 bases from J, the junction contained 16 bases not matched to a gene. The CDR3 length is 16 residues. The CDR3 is CASSSRTGDPNSGQFF. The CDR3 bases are TGTGCCAGCAGTTCCCGGACAGGGGATCCAAACTCGGGGCAGTTCTTC.